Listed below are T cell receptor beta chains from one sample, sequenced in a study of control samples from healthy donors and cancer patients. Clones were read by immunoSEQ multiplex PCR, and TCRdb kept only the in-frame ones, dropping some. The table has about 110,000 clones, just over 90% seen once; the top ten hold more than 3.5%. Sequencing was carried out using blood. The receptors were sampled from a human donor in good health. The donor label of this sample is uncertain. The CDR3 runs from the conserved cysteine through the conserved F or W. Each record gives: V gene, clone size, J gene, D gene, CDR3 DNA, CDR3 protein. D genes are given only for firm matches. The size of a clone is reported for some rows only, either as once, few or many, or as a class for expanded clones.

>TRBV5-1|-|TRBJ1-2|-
TGCGCCAGCAGATCGACTTCGGTGGGGTCAGATGGCTACACCTTC
CASRSTSVGSDGYTF
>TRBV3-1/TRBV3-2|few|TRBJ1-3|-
TGTGCCAGCAGCCAAGGCGGGGCTTATGGAAACACCATATATTTT
CASSQGGAYGNTIYF
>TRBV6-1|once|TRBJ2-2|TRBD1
TGTGCCAGCAGTGCGCCCGGACAGGGGAGGGCCGGGGAGCTGTTTTTT
CASSAPGQGRAGELFF
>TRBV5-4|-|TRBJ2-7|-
TGTGCCAGCAGCTTGGGGGGGGGCCCCATCTACGAGCAGTACTTC
CASSLGGGPIYEQYF
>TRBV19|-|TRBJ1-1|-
TGTGCCAGTAGTATAGGGGAGAAGAACACTGAAGCTTTCTTT
CASSIGEKNTEAFF
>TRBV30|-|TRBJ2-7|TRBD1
TGTGCCAGAAGTCAGGGACAGGGGGCTGGCGAGCAGTACTTC
CARSQGQGAGEQYF
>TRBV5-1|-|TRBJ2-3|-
TGCGCCAGCAGCAGATCCTGGGGGGGCACAGATACGCAGTATTTT
CASSRSWGGTDTQYF
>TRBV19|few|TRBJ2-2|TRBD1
TGTGCCAGTAGTGCACGGACAGGGGCCAGGGCCGGGGAGCTGTTTTTT
CASSARTGARAGELFF
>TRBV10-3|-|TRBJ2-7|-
TGTGCCATCAGTGGTGACAACGAGCAGTACTTC
CAISGDNEQYF
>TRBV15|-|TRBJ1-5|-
TGTGCCACCAGCAGAAGCGGGGGAAGCAATCAGCCCCAGCATTTT
CATSRSGGSNQPQHF
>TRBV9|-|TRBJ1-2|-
TGTGCCAGCAGCGTAGGGGAGCTTGATGGCTACACCTTC
CASSVGELDGYTF
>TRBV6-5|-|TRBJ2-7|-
TGTGCCAGCCAGGGAAGGTCGTTCTCCCACGAGCAGTACTTC
CASQGRSFSHEQYF
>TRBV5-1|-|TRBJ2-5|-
TGCGCCAGCAGCTTGAGCTTGCAAGAGACCCAGTACTTC
CASSLSLQETQYF
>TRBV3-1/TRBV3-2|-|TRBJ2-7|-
TGTGCCAGCAGCCATTTGGGGGCTCACGAGCAGTACTTC
CASSHLGAHEQYF
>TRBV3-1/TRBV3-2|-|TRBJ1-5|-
TGTGCCAGCAGCCAAGTAGTTGCAGGTCAGCCCCAGCATTTT
CASSQVVAGQPQHF
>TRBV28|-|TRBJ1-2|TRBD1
TGTGCCAGCAGTCCGAACCCGGGACAGACCTATGGCTACACCTTC
CASSPNPGQTYGYTF
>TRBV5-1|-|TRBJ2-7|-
TGCGCCAGCAGCTTTAGGGGCAGAGCCTACGAGCAGTACTTC
CASSFRGRAYEQYF
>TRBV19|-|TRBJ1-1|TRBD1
TGTGCCTCCGGGGACAGGAACACTGAAGCTTTCTTT
CASGDRNTEAFF
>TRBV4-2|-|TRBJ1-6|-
TGTGCCAGCAGCCCCCAAACAGGGAATTCACCCCTCCACTTT
CASSPQTGNSPLHF
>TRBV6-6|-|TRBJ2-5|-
TGTGCCAGCAGTTACGGGGGGAGAGAGACCCAGTACTTC
CASSYGGRETQYF
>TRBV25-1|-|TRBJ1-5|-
TGTGCCAGCAGTGGTTCCCCCGACGGGTACAATCAGCCCCAGCATTTT
CASSGSPDGYNQPQHF
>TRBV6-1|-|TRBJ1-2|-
TGTGCCAGCAGTGAAGGCAGAAGATATGGCTACACCTTC
CASSEGRRYGYTF
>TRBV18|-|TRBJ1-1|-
TGTGCCAGCTCACCGGGGATGAACACTGAAGCTTTCTTT
CASSPGMNTEAFF
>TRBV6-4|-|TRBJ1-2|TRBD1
TGTGCCAGCAGTCTCGGTTGGGGACAGGGGCTTAATCGCTACACCTTC
CASSLGWGQGLNRYTF
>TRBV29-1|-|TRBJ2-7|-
TGCAGCGTTAAAACAGGGAAAGTCGAGCAGTACTTC
CSVKTGKVEQYF
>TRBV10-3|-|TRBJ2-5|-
TGTGCCATCAGTGAATCTAGCCAAGAGACCCAGTACTTC
CAISESSQETQYF
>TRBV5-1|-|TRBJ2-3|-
TGCGCCAGCAGCTCTGAATCTAGCACAGATACGCAGTATTTT
CASSSESSTDTQYF
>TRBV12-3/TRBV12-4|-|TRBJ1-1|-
TGTGCCAGCAGTTTCGGATACACTGAAGCTTTCTTT
CASSFGYTEAFF
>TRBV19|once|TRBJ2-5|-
TGTGCCAGTAGTACGGGGCCCCAAGAGACCCAGTACTTC
CASSTGPQETQYF
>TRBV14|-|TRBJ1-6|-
TGTGCCAGCAGCCAAGATACGGGGGCCCTCCACTTT
CASSQDTGALHF
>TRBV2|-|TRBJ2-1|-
TGTGCCAGCAGTCTCGTAGGGGGGAATGAGCAGTTCTTC
CASSLVGGNEQFF
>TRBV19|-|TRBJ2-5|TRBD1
TGTGCCAGTAGTATTGCCACAGGGGGCGAGACCCAGTACTTC
CASSIATGGETQYF
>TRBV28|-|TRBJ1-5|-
TGTGCCAGCAGTACCCGGCGGGACCTTAATCAGCCCCAGCATTTT
CASSTRRDLNQPQHF
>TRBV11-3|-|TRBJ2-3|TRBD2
TGTGCCAGCAGCTTAGGACTAGCGGTTACAGATACGCAGTATTTT
CASSLGLAVTDTQYF
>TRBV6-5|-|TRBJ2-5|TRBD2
TGTGCCAGCAGTTATGCGCTAGCGGCCCGACAAGAGACCCAGTACTTC
CASSYALAARQETQYF
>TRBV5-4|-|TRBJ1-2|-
TGTGCCAGCAGCCTAATACGTAACACGGGAGGAGGTGACTACACCTTC
CASSLIRNTGGGDYTF
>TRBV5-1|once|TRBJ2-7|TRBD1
TGCGCCAGCAGCTTGGACGGGACAGGGACCGACGAGCAGTACTTC
CASSLDGTGTDEQYF
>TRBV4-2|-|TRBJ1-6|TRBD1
TGTGCCAGTAGCCAAGATCTGGGCGAGGGGGCAGCGGGTCCACCCCTCCACTTT
CASSQDLGEGAAGPPLHF
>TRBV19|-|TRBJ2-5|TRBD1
TGTGCCAGTAGTCGGGGACAGAAAGAGACCCAGTACTTC
CASSRGQKETQYF
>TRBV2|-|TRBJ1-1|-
TGTGCCAGCAGTGTATCCAGGGTATACGCTGAAGCTTTCTTT
CASSVSRVYAEAFF
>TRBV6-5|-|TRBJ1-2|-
TGTGCCAGCTTCCGGGATGGCTACACCTTC
CASFRDGYTF
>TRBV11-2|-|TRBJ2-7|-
TGTGCCAGCAGCTTCGCGCCCCACGAGCAGTACTTC
CASSFAPHEQYF
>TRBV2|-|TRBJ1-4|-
TGTGCCAGCAGTGAATCCAGCTGGACGGAAAAACTGTTTTTT
CASSESSWTEKLFF
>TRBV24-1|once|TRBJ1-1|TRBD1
TGTGCCACCAGTGATGGACAGGGTTCCACTGAAGCTTTCTTT
CATSDGQGSTEAFF
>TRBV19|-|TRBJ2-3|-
TGTGCCAGTAGTCATTGGCGGGACGGCACAGATACGCAGTATTTT
CASSHWRDGTDTQYF
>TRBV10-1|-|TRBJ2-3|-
TGCGCCAGCAGTGAGCAGACCACAGATACGCAGTATTTT
CASSEQTTDTQYF